Below, 26 T cell receptor beta chains from the same sample are listed, as sequenced in a study of blood T cell repertoires in COVID-19. Generated by immunoSEQ multiplex PCR, the TCRdb table keeps only in-frame clones and is missing some. Among roughly 250,000 clones listed, 88% were seen once. Sequencing was carried out using peripheral blood. Every receptor here comes from a young woman with acute or convalescent COVID-19.

The rearrangement joins TRBV19 to TRBJ2-5; weak D call: TRBD2 (6 bases). V was pared by 5 bases and J by 1 base, with 11 bases between. Germline V lookup: CDR1 LNHDA, CDR2 SQIVND (reference sequence). CDR3 length: 14 amino acids. CDR3 sequence (DNA): TGTGCCAGTAGTCCCCGGGAGTCCCAAGAGACCCAGTACTTC. Amino acid sequence: CASSPRESQETQYF.

This clone was counted a few times. CDR3 loop: CASGSLAGGPSADTQYF. The CDR3 DNA reads TGTGCTAGTGGTTCGCTAGCGGGAGGGCCCAGCGCAGATACGCAGTATTTT. V and J are TRBV12-5 and TRBJ2-3, with 12 bases identical to TRBD2. Trimming at V came to 4 bases and at J to 4 bases, leaving 9 bases not matched to a gene. The length of the CDR3 is 17 residues. The germline gives CDR1 LGHNT, CDR2 FRNRAP.

This chain links TRBV12-5 with TRBJ1-2; 7 bases map to TRBD1. Germline loops: CDR1 LGHNT, CDR2 FRNRAP. V lost 6 bases and J lost 0; bases outside the gene matches: 7. The length of the CDR3 is 15 residues. The CDR3 here is CASGRGQSPNYGYTF. As DNA, the CDR3 is TGTGCTAGTGGCCGGGGACAGAGCCCTAACTATGGCTACACCTTC.

The rearrangement joins TRBV7-2 to TRBJ2-1, with TRBD1 identical over 11 bases. The junction had 9 bases not matched to a gene; V was cut back by 5 bases and J by 9 bases. The CDR3 has 15 residues. CDR1 SGHTA and CDR2 FQGNSA come from the germline V gene. The CDR3, as DNA: TGTGCCAGCAGCCTCCCCGGACAGGGGGCGAGTGAGCAGTTCTTC. Translation: CASSLPGQGASEQFF.

The CDR3 DNA follows: TGTGCCAGCAGCGACGCGGGCAGAGCAACCTACGAGCAGTACTTC. Translating gives CASSDAGRATYEQYF. The V call is TRBV7-2, the J call TRBJ2-7; possible D gene TRBD2, 5 bases. The length of the CDR3 is 15 residues. The germline V gene encodes CDR1 SGHTA and CDR2 FQGNSA. V lost 5 bases and J 2 bases, leaving 16 bases between the germline ends.

The genes are TRBV6-6 and TRBJ2-2; a weak D match, TRBD2 (6 bases). Germline V gene lookup returns CDR1 MNHNY and CDR2 SVGAGI (reference sequence). CDR3 length: 14 amino acids. V was clipped by 1 base and J by 7 bases, with 10 bases between them. CDR3 protein: CASSYWGGDGELFF. The CDR3 DNA sequence: TGTGCCAGCAGTTACTGGGGCGGGGACGGGGAGCTGTTTTTT.

The chain employs TRBV5-1 and TRBJ2-3; perhaps TRBD2 as D (5 bases). CDR1 is SGHRS and CDR2 is YFSETQ in the germline V gene. The CDR3 has 14 amino acids. V was pared by 0 bases and J by 2 bases, with 7 bases between. The CDR3 loop reads CASSLAGITDTQYF. CDR3 nucleotides: TGCGCCAGCAGCTTGGCCGGGATCACAGATACGCAGTATTTT.

The CDR3 spells CASLGSGLGNTGELFF. The CDR3 DNA reads as TGTGCCAGCTTGGGGTCTGGACTAGGGAACACCGGGGAGCTGTTTTTT. The chain recombines TRBV19 with TRBJ2-2; 7 bases are a match to TRBD2. The trim removed 9 bases at V and 1 base at J, leaving 11 bases unmatched. Germline loops: CDR1 LNHDA, CDR2 SQIVND (reference sequence). The CDR3 totals 16 residues.

This clone was counted once. The V call is TRBV11-3, the J call TRBJ2-7, with 8 bases fitting TRBD2. CDR3 length: 13 amino acids. The germline V gene has CDR1 SGHNT and CDR2 YENEEA. J gave up 9 bases and V 1 base, and 5 bases lay outside the gene matches. The CDR3 region has the DNA TGTGCCAGCAGCTTAGCCGGGGGGGGCGCGCAGTACTTC. It encodes CASSLAGGGAQYF.

The chain joins TRBV19 to TRBJ1-5; TRBD1 matches at 8 bases. Germline V gene data show CDR1 as LNHDA and CDR2 as SQIVND (reference sequence). The V segment lost 3 bases and the J segment 5 bases; nucleotides outside the gene matches: 3. The CDR3 spans 14 residues. CDR3 bases: TGTGCCAGTAGTATGTACAGGGGGGATCAGCCCCAGCATTTT. Amino acids: CASSMYRGDQPQHF.

Only one count was recorded for this clone. This chain's CDR3 is CAGWGWRELESGELFF. CDR3 nucleotide sequence: TGTGCCGGTTGGGGTTGGCGGGAGTTAGAGTCCGGGGAGCTGTTTTTT. The chain links TRBV30 to TRBJ2-2; TRBD2 agrees at 7 bases. The germline V gene encodes CDR1 GTSNPN and CDR2 SVGIG (reference sequence). CDR3 length equals 16 residues. Trimming took 8 bases from V and 6 from J; bases not matched to a gene: 18. The whole variable domain, remainder taken from reference TRBV30 and TRBJ2-2, is SQTIHQWPATLVQPVGSPLSLECTVEGTSNPNLYWYRQAAGRGLQLLFYSVGIGQISSEVPQNLSASRPQDRQFILSSKKLLLSDSGFYLCAGWGWRELESGELFFGEGSRLTVL.

The rearrangement joins TRBV5-1 to TRBJ2-1, with 13 bases identical to TRBD2. V trimming: 2 bases; J trimming: 7 bases; junction bases outside the gene matches: 9. There are 17 residues in the CDR3. CDR1 is SGHRS and CDR2 is YFSETQ in the germline V gene. CDR3 bases: TGCGCCAGCAGCTTAGCCACTAGCGGGAGGGCCTTGAATGAGCAGTTCTTC. It encodes CASSLATSGRALNEQFF.

This chain links TRBV23-1 with TRBJ2-7; 8 bases line up with TRBD2. TRBV23-1 is marked as an open reading frame, function uncertain. The CDR3 runs to 16 residues. V lost 3 bases and J lost 0; bases outside the gene matches: 7. CDR3 nucleotide sequence: TGCGCCAGCAGTCACTCTCACGGGGGGGGCTCCTACGAGCAGTACTTC. Encoded protein: CASSHSHGGGSYEQYF.

V is TRBV30 and J is TRBJ1-6, with 11 bases matching TRBD1. This CDR3 region has 15 residues. V lost 0 bases, J lost 8 bases, and 3 bases stayed unmatched. Germline loops: CDR1 GTSNPN, CDR2 SVGIG (reference sequence). The chain's CDR3 is CAWSVLGQGDSPLHF. CDR3 in DNA: TGTGCCTGGAGTGTACTGGGACAGGGGGATTCACCCCTCCACTTT.

This chain joins TRBV19 and TRBJ2-7; TRBD2 matches at 8 bases. The germline gives CDR1 LNHDA, CDR2 SQIVND (reference sequence). The V segment lost 5 bases and the J segment 6 bases; nucleotides outside the gene matches: 12. CDR3 length: 15 amino acids. CDR3 nucleotides: TGTGCCAGTAGTCGGACTCCGGGACTAGACTCCGAGCAGTACTTC. Amino acid sequence: CASSRTPGLDSEQYF.

This clone was seen just once. V usage is TRBV7-8 and J usage is TRBJ2-5; 12 bases fit TRBD2. After removal of 1 base from V and 9 bases from J, the junction contained 12 bases not matched to a gene. This CDR3 is 17 amino acids long. Germline V gene data show CDR1 as SGHVS and CDR2 as FQNEAQ. The CDR3 bases are TGTGCCAGCAGCTTAGGGGGGACTAGCGGGCTCCCCTTTCCCCAGTACTTC. Protein product: CASSLGGTSGLPFPQYF.

The chain recombines TRBV9 with TRBJ1-1; D possibly corresponds to TRBD1 (5 bases). Germline V gene data show CDR1 as SGDLS and CDR2 as YYNGEE. The CDR3 sequence is 15 residues long. V gave up 4 bases and J gave up 0 bases, with 13 bases separating them. CDR3 region: CASSLLGGMNTEAFF. CDR3 sequence (DNA): TGTGCCAGCAGCCTCCTCGGGGGAATGAACACTGAAGCTTTCTTT.

The CDR3 bases are TGCGCCAGCAGCTTGGCCGATGGCACCTATGGCTACACCTTC. Its translation is CASSLADGTYGYTF. The chain combines TRBV5-1 with TRBJ1-2, with no clear D. V shed 0 bases and J shed 4 bases, with 10 bases lying between them. CDR3 size: 14 residues. Looked up from germline, CDR1 is SGHRS and CDR2 is YFSETQ.

The chain couples TRBV30 to TRBJ2-7; 10 nucleotides match TRBD2. Losses at the gene ends were 1 base for V and 0 bases for J; bases not matched to a gene: 9. The germline V gene has CDR1 GTSNPN and CDR2 SVGIG (reference sequence). The CDR3 length is 17 residues. The CDR3 loop reads CAWSDEGLAKSSYEQYF. The CDR3 region has the DNA TGTGCCTGGAGTGACGAGGGACTAGCGAAGAGCTCCTACGAGCAGTACTTC.

The V call is TRBV5-4, the J call TRBJ2-5, with no clear D. CDR3 length equals 15 residues. The ends were cut back, 4 bases at V and 0 bases at J, with 13 bases in the middle. Germline loops: CDR1 SGHNT, CDR2 YYREEE (reference sequence). The DNA of the CDR3 is TGTGCCAGCAGCAAGCAGACAACGTACCAAGAGACCCAGTACTTC. It translates to CASSKQTTYQETQYF.

The chain couples TRBV7-9 to TRBJ2-1, with 9 bases identical to TRBD2. The V gene end was trimmed by 0 bases and the J gene end by 0 bases; junction bases not matched to a gene: 6. CDR1 and CDR2 from the germline V gene are SEHNR and FQNEAQ (reference sequence). This CDR3 is built from 18 residues. The CDR3 sequence is CASSLAGSGSGSYNEQFF. In DNA form, the CDR3 reads TGTGCCAGCAGCTTAGCGGGTAGCGGGAGCGGCTCCTACAATGAGCAGTTCTTC.

The chain carries TRBV29-1 and TRBJ2-7; 7 nucleotides agree with TRBD2. Germline loops: CDR1 SQVTM, CDR2 ANQGSEA. The V gene end was trimmed by 3 bases and the J gene end by 2 bases; junction bases not matched to a gene: 13. CDR3 length: 16 amino acids. CDR3 coding DNA: TGCAGCGTTGAGAGCTTCGGCGGGAGTGGCACCTACGAGCAGTACTTC. It encodes CSVESFGGSGTYEQYF.

V gene TRBV3-1 (or the pseudogene TRBV3-2) combines with J gene TRBJ1-6; D remains ambiguous. Germline V gene data show CDR1 as LGHDT and CDR2 as YNNKEL (reference sequence). The V and J ends lost 1 base and 14 bases respectively, with 15 bases between them. CDR3 length: 14 amino acids. The DNA for the CDR3 is TGTGCCAGCAGCCAAGTGGAGGTTTTGGGGACCCTCCACTTT. It is translated as CASSQVEVLGTLHF.

The gene calls are TRBV10-3 and TRBJ2-1, with 10 bases fitting TRBD2. Germline V gives CDR1 ENHRY, CDR2 SYGVKD. CDR3 length: 19 amino acids. V shed 0 bases, J shed 7 bases, and the junction held 15 bases outside the gene matches. The CDR3 DNA reads TGTGCCATCAGTGAGTCACTGGTTCCGGGACTAGCGATTATAAATGAGCAGTTCTTC. Its protein product is CAISESLVPGLAIINEQFF.

V and J are TRBV6-5 and TRBJ1-5; 8 nucleotides match TRBD1. The CDR3 is made up of 14 amino acids. The ends lost 6 bases at V and 5 bases at J; junction bases unmatched: 6. CDR1 MNHEY and CDR2 SVGAGI come from the germline V gene. The DNA of the CDR3 is TGTGCCAGCAGAAAGGACAGGGCGGATCAGCCCCAGCATTTT. Translating gives CASRKDRADQPQHF.

The V call is TRBV14, the J call TRBJ1-1, with D tentatively TRBD1 (5 bases). The CDR3 is made up of 14 amino acids. CDR1 SGHDN and CDR2 FVKESK come from the germline V gene. The germline V and J ends were trimmed by 4 bases and 6 bases, with 15 bases remaining between them. CDR3 amino acids: CASSLPGREAEAFF. DNA for the CDR3: TGTGCCAGCAGCCTCCCGGGCAGGGAGGCTGAAGCTTTCTTT.